These 28 T cell receptor delta chains share one sample of origin, sequenced in a study of gamma-delta T cells after stem cell transplantation. TCRdb used CATT to re-call clones from the RT-PCR reads. This table holds 1,400 or so delta-chain clones, about 4.9% found once. The sequencing sample was made of gamma-delta T cells. The receptor set was obtained from a human donor. It is not recorded whose cells these are; they may come from a transplant donor.

A remark on this clone: A far larger clone is only one base removed, so a read error is likely. This sample also contains other DNA sequences that code for the same CDR3. This chain connects TRDV2 to TRDJ1, with 10 bases matching TRDD3. Germline V gene sequence: CDR1 GEAIGNYY, CDR2 EKD. The junction had 19 bases not matched to a gene; V was cut back by 3 bases and J by 1 base. The CDR3 totals 20 residues. CDR3 sequence: CACDLMSAGLGDTSTDKLIF. The CDR3 DNA sequence: TGTGCCTGTGACTTGATGTCGGCGGGGTTGGGGGATACATCCACCGATAAACTCATCTTT.

This CDR3 reads CACDLVGGSPYTDKLIF. The DNA for the CDR3 is TGTGCCTGCGATTTGGTTGGGGGATCCCCGTACACCGATAAACTCATCTTT. The genes are TRDV2 and TRDJ1, with 8 positions matching TRDD3. CDR3 size: 17 residues. Trimming removed 7 bases from V and 0 bases from J; junction bases left unmatched: 15. The germline V gene has CDR1 GEAIGNYY and CDR2 EKD.

In its sample, this clone was seen a few times. TCRdb lists the protein of a much larger clone for this DNA, which differs at residue 11, so this is likely a read error; the protein given here is translated from the DNA itself. In nucleotides, the CDR3 is TGTGCCTGTGACCAAATACTGGACGCCGATCAACTCATCTTT. Its translation is CACDQILDADQLIF. The V and J genes are TRDV2 and TRDJ1; D may be TRDD1 or TRDD3 (5 bases each). The CDR3 totals 14 residues. Per germline, CDR1 GEAIGNYY and CDR2 EKD.

Only a few counts were recorded for this clone. This may arise from a read error, as a much more abundant clone is one base away. Other nucleotide sequences from this sample produce the same CDR3. The DNA for the CDR3 is TGTGCCTGTGACACGTCTGGAGGATACGCATCAGACAGCTCCTGGGACACCCGACAGATGTTTTTC. It specifies CACDTSGGYASDSSWDTRQMFF. The chain couples TRDV2 to TRDJ3, with 7 bases that match TRDD3. This CDR3 contains 22 residues. J was trimmed by 0 bases and V by 1 base; bases with no gene match: 17. In germline, CDR1 is GEAIGNYY, CDR2 EKD.

About this clone: TCRdb records a much larger clone's protein for this DNA, with a difference at residue 18 that likely arises from a read error; the protein given is the translation of the DNA. The chain couples TRDV2 to TRDJ1, with TRDD3 identical over 11 bases. The CDR3 has 20 amino acids. The V gene's germline CDR1 is GEAIGNYY and CDR2 EKD. The CDR3, as DNA: TGTGCCTGTGACTTGATGTCGGCGGGGCTGGGGGATACATCCACCGATAAACGCATCTTT. It translates to CACDLMSAGLGDTSTDKRIF.

Of note for this clone: This DNA translates differently at residue 5 from the TCRdb protein, which is that of a much larger clone; a read error is likely, and the protein shown is the DNA's own translation. The chain uses TRDV2 and TRDJ1; 11 positions agree with TRDD3. V was clipped by 3 bases and J by 1 base; unmatched bases: 18. CDR1 GEAIGNYY and CDR2 EKD come from the germline V gene. There are 20 residues in the CDR3. CDR3 bases: TGTGCCTGTGACGTGATGTCGGCGGGGCTGGGGGATACATCCACCGATAAACTCATCTTT. Its translation is CACDVMSAGLGDTSTDKLIF.

In this sample, this clone is large. At the DNA level, this CDR3 is encoded by other sequences in the same sample as well. This chain joins TRDV2 and TRDJ1, with D tentatively TRDD3 (6 bases). The CDR3 spans 17 residues. CDR1 and CDR2 (germline): GEAIGNYY, EKD. The ends were cut back, 0 bases at V and 4 bases at J, with 20 bases in the middle. The CDR3 here is CACDTVSAGVSGDKLIF. CDR3 nucleotide sequence: TGTGCCTGTGACACCGTAAGCGCTGGGGTGTCCGGCGATAAACTCATCTTT.

On this clone itself: TCRdb attributes to this sequence the protein of a much larger clone, which differs from the DNA translation at residue 15; a read error is likely, and the protein displayed is translated from the DNA. This chain uses TRDV2 with TRDJ2, with TRDD3 identical over 12 bases. The CDR3 has 18 residues. The germline CDR1 and CDR2 sequences are GEAIGNYY and EKD. The CDR3 sequence is CACDTVLGDTALTAHLFF. CDR3 bases: TGTGCCTGTGACACTGTACTGGGGGATACTGCTTTGACAGCACACCTCTTCTTT.

A note on this clone: The amino acid sequence in TCRdb belongs to a much larger clone and departs from this DNA's translation at residue 8, likely a sequencing read error; the sequence shown is translated from the DNA. This sequence joins TRDV2 and TRDJ1; 8 bases are a match to TRDD3. The length of the CDR3 is 17 residues. J was trimmed by 0 bases and V by 4 bases; bases with no gene match: 12. The germline V gene encodes CDR1 GEAIGNYY and CDR2 EKD. DNA of the CDR3: TGTGCCTGTGATAGACTGGGGGGTACCGGGAACACCGATAAACTCATCTTT. Translated: CACDRLGGTGNTDKLIF.

By share of the sample, this clone is large. The chain has TRDV2 and TRDJ1; 8 bases fit TRDD3. V was clipped by 3 bases and J by 5 bases; unmatched bases: 34. CDR3 size: 23 residues. CDR1 GEAIGNYY and CDR2 EKD come from the germline V gene. The CDR3 DNA is TGTGCCTGTGACCCAATGGAATCCTCCCTACCTGGGGGACTCCGGCAGGGATCGGATAAACTCATCTTT. Residues: CACDPMESSLPGGLRQGSDKLIF.

This clone turned up a few times. This sequence may be a read error, since a much larger clone differs from it by one base. This sample also contains other DNA sequences that code for the same CDR3. The chain couples TRDV2 to TRDJ1, with TRDD3 identical over 13 bases. The J segment lost 0 bases and the V segment lost 3 bases, leaving 15 bases of the junction unmatched. The CDR3 covers 20 residues. The germline V gene has CDR1 GEAIGNYY and CDR2 EKD. The CDR3 DNA reads as TGTGCCTGTGACGAAACCCGTACTGGGGGATACGGCTACCACACCGATAAACTCATCTTT. Its translation is CACDETRTGGYGYHTDKLIF.

For this clone: Given a far larger clone just one base away, this is likely a sequencing read error. The same CDR3 is also encoded by other DNA sequences in this sample. The chain recombines TRDV2 with TRDJ1; 13 bases agree with TRDD3. The CDR3 loop spans 18 amino acids. CDR1 is GEAIGNYY and CDR2 is EKD in the germline V gene. The CDR3 DNA follows: TGTGCCTGTCTGCCTCTACTGGGGGATACGCGGTACACCGATAAACTCATTTTT. Protein: CACLPLLGDTRYTDKLIF.

By sample share, this clone is large. Other DNA sequences of this sample code for an identical CDR3. V gene TRDV2 combines with J gene TRDJ1, with D perhaps matching TRDD3 (6 bases). V was pared by 0 bases and J by 0 bases, with 7 bases between. Germline V gene data show CDR1 as GEAIGNYY and CDR2 as EKD. The CDR3 extends over 14 amino acids. The CDR3 is CACDTWGDTDKLIF. The CDR3, as DNA: TGTGCCTGTGACACCTGGGGGGACACCGATAAACTCATCTTT.

The V call is TRDV2, the J call TRDJ1; 10 nucleotides match TRDD3. Trimming took 3 bases from V and 0 from J; bases not matched to a gene: 6. This CDR3 is 16 amino acids long. From germline, CDR1 is GEAIGNYY and CDR2 EKD. CDR3 nucleotide sequence: TGTGCCTGTGACCTACTGGGGGATGCCAACACCGATAAACTCATCTTT. It specifies CACDLLGDANTDKLIF.

A few counts support this clone. The chain is built from TRDV2 and TRDJ3; unclear D gene. Germline lookup yields CDR1 GEAIGNYY and CDR2 EKD. V shed 3 bases and J shed 0 bases, with 14 bases lying between them. This CDR3 spans 18 amino acids. CDR3 sequence (DNA): TGTGCCTGTGACCCGGTAGTCCCCAGCTCCTGGGACACCCGACAGATGTTTTTC. It yields the protein CACDPVVPSSWDTRQMFF.

Turning to this clone: The protein that TCRdb holds for this DNA derives from a much larger clone and differs from the translated DNA at residue 3, which likely indicates a read error; the protein shown here is translated from the DNA. J is TRDJ1 and V is TRDV2; 8 bases are a match to TRDD3. CDR1 is GEAIGNYY and CDR2 is EKD in the germline V gene. The CDR3 is 16 residues long. The CDR3 bases are TGTGCCCGTGACCCAGTGGGGGATGGGAGGACCGATAAACTCATCTTT. Its protein product is CARDPVGDGRTDKLIF.

The table lists this clone with a few counts. This probably arose from a read error, given a far larger clone one base away. This sample also contains other DNA sequences that code for the same CDR3. This chain connects TRDV2 to TRDJ1, with 9 bases lining up with TRDD3. This CDR3 is built from 16 residues. Trimming at V came to 0 bases and at J to 7 bases, leaving 11 bases not matched to a gene. CDR1 is GEAIGNYY and CDR2 is EKD in the germline V gene. DNA of the CDR3: TGTGCCTGTGACACCGTGGGACTGGGGGACAACGGTAAACTCATCTTT. Protein sequence: CACDTVGLGDNGKLIF.

By sample share, this clone is large. The genes are TRDV2 and TRDJ1; the match to TRDD3 covers 8 bases. Germline loops: CDR1 GEAIGNYY, CDR2 EKD. The J segment lost 2 bases and the V segment lost 0 bases, leaving 13 bases of the junction unmatched. This CDR3 comprises 18 residues. The CDR3 loop reads CACDTILGDEGWTDKLIF. Here the CDR3 DNA reads TGTGCCTGTGACACCATTCTGGGGGACGAGGGTTGGACCGATAAACTCATCTTT.

Concerning this clone itself: TCRdb pairs this DNA with a much larger clone's protein that differs at residue 9, likely a read error; the protein shown was translated from the DNA. The chain joins TRDV2 to TRDJ1; D is undetermined. In germline, CDR1 is GEAIGNYY, CDR2 EKD. The CDR3 length is 13 residues. The CDR3 sequence is CACELLNTNKLIF. The CDR3 DNA is TGTGCCTGTGAGTTACTGAACACCAATAAACTCATCTTT.

By its share, this clone is hyperexpanded. Other DNA sequences of this sample code for an identical CDR3. This chain uses TRDV2 with TRDJ3, with TRDD3 matching over 11 bases. Losses at the gene ends were 2 bases for V and 1 base for J; bases not matched to a gene: 3. CDR1 GEAIGNYY and CDR2 EKD come from the germline V gene. This CDR3 is 18 amino acids long. The CDR3 protein is CACDNTGGYSWDTRQMFF. DNA for the CDR3: TGTGCCTGTGACAATACTGGGGGATATTCCTGGGACACCCGACAGATGTTTTTC.

This clone qualifies as large. Other DNA sequences in this specimen translate into the identical CDR3. The chain recombines TRDV2 with TRDJ1; 9 bases agree with TRDD3. V was pared by 3 bases and J by 0 bases, with 10 bases of the junction left unmatched. The CDR3 totals 17 residues. The germline CDR1 and CDR2 sequences are GEAIGNYY and EKD. The CDR3 here is CACDPVLGDSHTDKLIF. CDR3 sequence (DNA): TGTGCCTGTGACCCAGTACTGGGGGACTCACACACCGATAAACTCATCTTT.

About this clone itself: A far more abundant clone sits one base away, making this likely a read error. This sequence joins TRDV2 and TRDJ3; the D gene is possibly TRDD2 (5 bases). The germline V gene has CDR1 GEAIGNYY and CDR2 EKD. The CDR3 consists of 22 residues. Trimming shortened V by 4 bases and J by 0 bases, and 27 bases separated the two germline ends. CDR3 bases: TGTGCCTGTGATACCCTAAGAGAGGGACCGTCACCTACCTCCTGGGACACCCGACAGATGTTTTTC. Translated, it gives CACDTLREGPSPTSWDTRQMFF.

Comments on this clone: For this DNA, TCRdb reports the protein of a much larger clone, which diverges at residue 16, most likely from a read error; the protein presented here is translated directly from the DNA. The chain is built from TRDV2 and TRDJ1; TRDD3 agrees at 13 bases. This CDR3 is built from 19 residues. From germline, CDR1 is GEAIGNYY and CDR2 EKD. The CDR3 reads CACDSVLGDTLVTTDTLIF. The CDR3 nucleotides read TGTGCCTGTGACTCCGTACTGGGGGATACGCTGGTTACCACCGATACACTCATCTTT.

About this clone itself: The TCRdb protein, from a much larger clone, departs from this DNA's translation at residue 10, likely by read error; the protein shown derives from the DNA. The V call is TRDV2, the J call TRDJ1, with D possibly TRDD3 on 6 matching bases. Trimming pared 0 bases from V and 0 bases from J, leaving 25 bases between. The CDR3 extends over 20 amino acids. Germline CDR1 and CDR2: GEAIGNYY and EKD. For the CDR3, the DNA is TGTGCCTGTGACACCGTTGAGATGGGGGTTCCAAACTTAAACACCGATAAACTCATCTTT. This sequence encodes CACDTVEMGVPNLNTDKLIF.

This clone was counted between two and nine times. For this DNA, TCRdb reports the protein of a much larger clone, which diverges at residue 17, most likely from a read error; the protein presented here is translated directly from the DNA. The chain links TRDV2 to TRDJ1, with D possibly matching TRDD3 (6 bases). The germline V gene encodes CDR1 GEAIGNYY and CDR2 EKD. This CDR3 contains 19 residues. CDR3 coding DNA: TGTGCCTGTGACACCTTGACGTTACCAAGGGGGACGCCCACCGATAAACCCATCTTT. Protein: CACDTLTLPRGTPTDKPIF.

This clone rates as large. The sample contains more than one DNA sequence encoding this CDR3. The V call is TRDV2, the J call TRDJ1, with 9 nucleotides matching TRDD3. CDR1 is GEAIGNYY and CDR2 is EKD in the germline V gene. This CDR3 comprises 19 residues. J gave up 2 bases and V 2 bases, and 17 bases lay outside the gene matches. The CDR3 DNA is TGTGCCTGTGACAGCGTACTGGGGGACCCGTACCTTCCGACCGATAAACTCATCTTT. It encodes CACDSVLGDPYLPTDKLIF.

With regard to this clone: TCRdb's protein, taken from a much larger clone, differs from this DNA's translation at residue 8, likely owing to a read error; the protein displayed comes from the DNA. DNA of the CDR3: TGTGCCTGTGACACCGTCATGCTTACTGGGGGAATAACCGATAAACTCATCTTT. This codes for CACDTVMLTGGITDKLIF. This sequence joins TRDV2 and TRDJ1; 9 nucleotides agree with TRDD3. Germline CDR1 is GEAIGNYY and CDR2 is EKD. Trimming took 0 bases from V and 2 from J; bases not matched to a gene: 12. The CDR3 has 18 residues.

The chain carries TRDV2 and TRDJ3, with D unclear. Between the trimmed V and J ends, which lost 0 bases and 0 bases, there was a span of 11 bases. This CDR3 has 18 amino acids. Germline V lookup: CDR1 GEAIGNYY, CDR2 EKD. CDR3 nucleotides: TGTGCCTGTGACACCGGCGGACCTAGCTCCTGGGACACCCGACAGATGTTTTTC. This encodes CACDTGGPSSWDTRQMFF.